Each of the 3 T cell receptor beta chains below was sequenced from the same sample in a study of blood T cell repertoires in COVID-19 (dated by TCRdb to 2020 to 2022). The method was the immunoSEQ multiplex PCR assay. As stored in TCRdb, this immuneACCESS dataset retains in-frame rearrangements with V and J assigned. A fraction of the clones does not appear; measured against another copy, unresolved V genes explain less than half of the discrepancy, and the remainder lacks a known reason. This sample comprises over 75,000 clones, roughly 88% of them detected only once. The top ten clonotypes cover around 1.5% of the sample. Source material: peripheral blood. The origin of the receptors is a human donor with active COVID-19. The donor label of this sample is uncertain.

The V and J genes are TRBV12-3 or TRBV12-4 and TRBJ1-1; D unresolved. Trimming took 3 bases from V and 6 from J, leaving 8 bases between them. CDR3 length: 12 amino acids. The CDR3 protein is CASSFGPAEAFF. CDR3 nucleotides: TGTGCCAGCAGTTTCGGTCCGGCTGAAGCTTTCTTT.

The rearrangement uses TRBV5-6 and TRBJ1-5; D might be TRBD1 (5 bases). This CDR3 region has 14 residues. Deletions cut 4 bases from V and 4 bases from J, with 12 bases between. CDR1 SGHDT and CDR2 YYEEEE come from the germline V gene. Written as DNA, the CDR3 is TGTGCCAGCAGCCCGCGGGGGAGGAATCAGCCCCAGCATTTT. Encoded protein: CASSPRGRNQPQHF.

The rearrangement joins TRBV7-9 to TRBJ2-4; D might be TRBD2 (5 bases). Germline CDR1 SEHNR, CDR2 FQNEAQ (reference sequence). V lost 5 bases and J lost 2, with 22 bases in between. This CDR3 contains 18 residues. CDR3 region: CASSITGDIERSKNIQYF. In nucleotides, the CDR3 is TGTGCCAGCAGCATCACGGGTGACATCGAGCGGTCCAAAAACATTCAGTACTTC.